This record covers a single T cell receptor beta chain. Its antigen is unidentified. This entry belongs to a study of cytomegalovirus exposure and HLA in healthy donors. At the level of the study: Of some 400 genotyped donors, about 80% grouped in the Caucasian-associated ancestry cluster. Study-level points and caveats: Researchers counted 180 or so TCR beta chains as cytomegalovirus-associated. TCR beta V- and J-gene trimming was later associated with a missense DCLRE1C variant.

The PCR had 60 Vbeta and 13 Jbeta primers. TCRdb's table, derived via immunoSEQ multiplex PCR, lists solely in-frame clones and lacks some. Of more than 150,000 clones in the sample, around 86% were seen once. Germline V gene lookup returns CDR1 SGDLS and CDR2 YYNGEE. The V end lost 4 bases, the J end lost 4 bases, and 13 bases lay between the germline ends. The CDR3 extends over 14 amino acids. This sequence originates from a man aged 35-49 years in good health and CMV-seropositive. The chain employs TRBV9 and TRBJ2-3; maybe TRBD1 (5 bases). Sequencing was done on a sample of PBMCs. CDR3: CASSPSQGADTQYF. CDR3 bases: TGTGCCAGCAGCCCCTCCCAAGGGGCAGATACGCAGTATTTT. Variable domain in full (rest from reference TRBV9 and TRBJ2-3): DSGVTQTPKHLITATGQRVTLRCSPRSGDLSVYWYQQSLDQGLQFLIQYYNGEERAKGNILERFSAQQFPDLHSELNLSSLELGDSALYFCASSPSQGADTQYFGPGTRLTVL.